The next 26 T cell receptor beta chains were all read from a single sample in a study of shared T cell receptors in the human thymus. The method was immunoSEQ multiplex PCR; TCRdb's version includes in-frame clones alone and lacks a portion of them. The table lists about 540,000 clones, around 82% of them singletons, with more than 0.01% in the top ten. These data were likewise used in another study, on human thymus T cells.

Material: thymocytes. The receptors come from a boy under two years old with a congenital heart defect.

Only a few counts were recorded for this clone. The chain is built from TRBV14 and TRBJ2-2, with TRBD2 matching over 8 bases. V trimming: 8 bases; J trimming: 7 bases; junction bases outside the gene matches: 15. The CDR3 has 16 amino acids. Germline CDR1 SGHDN, CDR2 FVKESK. The CDR3 nucleotides read TGTGCCAGCGCCCAGAGAACTAGCGGCTCGGGCGGGGAGCTGTTTTTT. Translating it yields CASAQRTSGSGGELFF.

V usage is TRBV6-5 and J usage is TRBJ2-5; TRBD1 aligns across 7 bases. CDR1 and CDR2 (germline): MNHEY, SVGAGI. J was trimmed by 4 bases and V by 5 bases; bases with no gene match: 4. The CDR3 spans 13 residues. The DNA for the CDR3 is TGTGCCAGCAGTGGGGACAGAACAGAGACCCAGTACTTC. It encodes CASSGDRTETQYF.

The rearrangement joins TRBV6-1 to TRBJ1-1, with TRBD1 identical over 9 bases. This CDR3 region has 15 residues. Per germline, CDR1 MNHNS and CDR2 SASEGT. Trimming removed 3 bases from V and 3 bases from J; junction bases left unmatched: 5. Here the CDR3 reads CASSDEDRGDTEAFF. As DNA, the CDR3 is TGTGCCAGCAGTGATGAGGACAGGGGAGACACTGAAGCTTTCTTT.

This sequence joins TRBV27 and TRBJ2-1; 15 bases map to TRBD2. Germline CDR1 is MNHEY and CDR2 is SMNVEV (reference sequence). The V and J ends lost 2 bases and 1 base, in that order; junction bases with no gene match: 3. The CDR3 has 18 residues. CDR3 DNA sequence: TGTGCCAGCAGTTTAGGGACTAGCGGGAGGTGGTCCTACAATGAGCAGTTCTTC. As protein: CASSLGTSGRWSYNEQFF.

V is TRBV6-1 and J is TRBJ2-1; 7 bases match TRBD2. This CDR3 is 15 amino acids long. Germline V gene data show CDR1 as MNHNS and CDR2 as SASEGT. J lost 7 bases, V lost 2 bases, and 8 bases had no gene match. The CDR3 sequence: CASSETGKRGNEQFF. The DNA for the CDR3 is TGTGCCAGCAGTGAAACTGGGAAGCGGGGTAATGAGCAGTTCTTC.

The V call is TRBV5-1, the J call TRBJ2-1, with a weak D call TRBD2 (5 bases). V was trimmed by 3 bases and J by 0 bases, leaving 10 bases between them. Germline V gene lookup returns CDR1 SGHRS and CDR2 YFSETQ. The CDR3 consists of 15 residues. CDR3 sequence reads: CASSSPGSSYNEQFF. The DNA of the CDR3 is TGCGCCAGCAGCTCGCCGGGGAGCTCCTACAATGAGCAGTTCTTC.

V usage is TRBV7-3 and J usage is TRBJ1-1; TRBD1 matches at 9 bases. This CDR3 spans 17 amino acids. The trim removed 1 base at V and 4 bases at J, leaving 10 bases unmatched. CDR1 is SGHTA and CDR2 is FQGTGA in the germline V gene. CDR3 sequence reads: CASSLKGPGQGTTEAFF. CDR3 bases: TGTGCCAGCAGCTTAAAAGGACCGGGACAGGGTACCACTGAAGCTTTCTTT. Variable domain in full (rest from reference TRBV7-3 and TRBJ1-1): GAGVSQTPSNKVTEKGKYVELRCDPISGHTALYWYRQSLGQGPEFLIYFQGTGAADDSGLPNDRFFAVRPEGSVSTLKIQRTERGDSAVYLCASSLKGPGQGTTEAFFGQGTRLTVV.

About this clone: The identical CDR3 is also encoded by other nucleotide sequences in the sample. J is TRBJ2-7 and V is TRBV4-2; 9 bases align to TRBD2. V gave up 1 base and J gave up 3 bases; unmatched junction bases: 4. The CDR3 loop spans 15 amino acids. CDR1 is LGHNA, CDR2 YNFKEQ, per germline. The CDR3 protein is CASSQASGTLYEQYF. The CDR3, as DNA: TGTGCCAGCAGCCAAGCTAGCGGGACCCTCTACGAGCAGTACTTC.

The chain joins TRBV28 to TRBJ1-3; no clear D. Trimming took off 3 bases at V and 3 bases at J, with 9 bases between the two ends. The CDR3 consists of 14 residues. The germline gives CDR1 MDHEN, CDR2 SYDVKM. The CDR3 protein is CASSLCGFGNTIYF. The CDR3 DNA reads as TGTGCCAGCAGTTTGTGCGGGTTTGGAAACACCATATATTTT.

This clone has a single count. This rearrangement joins TRBV7-9 to TRBJ2-7, with D possibly being TRBD1 (5 bases). Germline lookup yields CDR1 SEHNR and CDR2 FQNEAQ (reference sequence). Trimming shortened V by 4 bases and J by 2 bases, and 15 bases separated the two germline ends. This CDR3 has 15 residues. The CDR3 protein is CASSYAEGVPYEQYF. The CDR3 DNA sequence: TGTGCCAGCAGCTACGCTGAAGGGGTCCCCTACGAGCAGTACTTC.

The CDR3 bases are TGTGCCAGCAGTCAACTACCCTGGACAGGGTCCTACGAGCAGTACTTC. Encoded protein: CASSQLPWTGSYEQYF. This chain links TRBV25-1 with TRBJ2-7, with TRBD1 matching 8 bases. V lost 5 bases and J lost 1; bases outside the gene matches: 10. Per germline, CDR1 MGHDK and CDR2 SYGVNS. The CDR3 spans 16 residues.

CDR3 residues: CASSVGNSNQPQHF. In DNA form, the CDR3 reads TGTGCCAGCAGCGTGGGTAATAGCAATCAGCCCCAGCATTTT. The gene calls are TRBV5-6 and TRBJ1-5; D gene ambiguous. Between the trimmed V and J ends, which lost 4 bases and 0 bases, there was a span of 8 bases. CDR1 is SGHDT and CDR2 is YYEEEE in the germline V gene. CDR3 size: 14 residues.

J is TRBJ1-2 and V is TRBV20-1; weak D call: TRBD1 (5 bases). This CDR3 is built from 11 residues. Trimming left V 4 bases short and J 5 bases short, with 8 bases between. Germline loops: CDR1 DFQATT, CDR2 SNEGSKA (reference sequence). The CDR3 sequence: CSATRAYGYTF. The CDR3 DNA sequence: TGCAGTGCTACCAGGGCGTATGGCTACACCTTC.

V is TRBV25-1 and J is TRBJ2-2; 9 bases are shared with TRBD1. With 3 bases clipped from V and 2 bases from J, the junction kept 4 bases outside the gene matches. Germline CDR1 reads MGHDK; CDR2 reads SYGVNS. CDR3 length equals 16 residues. The CDR3 is CASSDNRGRNTGELFF. Written as DNA, the CDR3 is TGTGCCAGCAGTGATAACAGGGGGCGAAACACCGGGGAGCTGTTTTTT.

The rearrangement links TRBV7-8 to TRBJ2-1, with D hard to call. Trimming shortened V by 3 bases and J by 2 bases, and 5 bases separated the two germline ends. From germline, CDR1 is SGHVS and CDR2 FQNEAQ. There are 13 residues in the CDR3. As DNA, the CDR3 is TGTGCCAGCAGCTTTGAGGCCTACAATGAGCAGTTCTTC. Its protein is CASSFEAYNEQFF.

The chain carries TRBV27 and TRBJ2-7; 8 bases agree with TRBD1. J gave up 5 bases and V 7 bases, and 10 bases lay outside the gene matches. In germline, CDR1 is MNHEY, CDR2 SMNVEV (reference sequence). The CDR3 is 14 residues long. This CDR3 reads CASTKRTGPHEQYF. The CDR3 nucleotides read TGTGCCAGCACCAAACGGACAGGGCCCCACGAGCAGTACTTC.

The V gene is TRBV25-1, the J gene TRBJ1-3; possible D gene TRBD1, 5 bases. CDR1 MGHDK and CDR2 SYGVNS come from the germline V gene. The length of the CDR3 is 15 residues. V was pared by 10 bases and J by 7 bases, with 23 bases between. In DNA, the CDR3 is TGTGCCATCCCAGCCAGTGCAGGGAGGAGGAACACCATATATTTT. This codes for CAIPASAGRRNTIYF.

V usage is TRBV7-9 and J usage is TRBJ2-7; TRBD1 aligns across 8 bases. The germline V gene encodes CDR1 SEHNR and CDR2 FQNEAQ (reference sequence). This CDR3 contains 14 residues. Trimming cost V 6 bases and J 4 bases; bases outside gene matches: 8. The DNA for the CDR3 is TGTGCCAGCAGTTACGGCAGGGGGCCTTACGAGCAGTACTTC. Protein: CASSYGRGPYEQYF.

This clone showed up just a few times. The chain couples TRBV13 to TRBJ2-1, with 16 bases identical to TRBD2. In germline, CDR1 is PRHDT, CDR2 FYEKMQ (reference sequence). CDR3 length: 17 residues. J gave up 8 bases and V 5 bases, and 9 bases lay outside the gene matches. The CDR3 DNA is TGTGCCAGCAGCGAGGGACTAGCGGGAGGGCCTTGGGATGAGCAGTTCTTC. Amino acid sequence: CASSEGLAGGPWDEQFF.

This chain connects TRBV18 to TRBJ2-2, with TRBD2 matching 10 bases. The germline gives CDR1 KGHSH, CDR2 LQKENI. This CDR3 is 18 amino acids long. Unmatched junction bases numbered 13, after V lost 6 bases and J lost 3 bases. In nucleotides, the CDR3 is TGTGCCAGCTCCCTCCGACTAGCGGGCATAAAGTACACCGGGGAGCTGTTTTTT. Amino acid sequence: CASSLRLAGIKYTGELFF.

This clone came up a few times. The chain couples TRBV4-2 to TRBJ1-5; a possible D gene is TRBD1 (5 bases). V was clipped by 4 bases and J by 0 bases, with 13 bases between them. Germline values: CDR1 LGHNA, CDR2 YNFKEQ. There are 16 residues in the CDR3. CDR3 nucleotide sequence: TGTGCCAGCAGCCGTCTGGGGGGGGTTAGCAATCAGCCCCAGCATTTT. It specifies CASSRLGGVSNQPQHF.

The chain has TRBV5-6 and TRBJ2-5; D is possibly TRBD2 (6 bases). The CDR3 consists of 15 residues. Trimming cost V 3 bases and J 2 bases, with 14 bases left between them. Germline CDR1 and CDR2: SGHDT and YYEEEE. DNA of the CDR3: TGTGCCAGCAGCTCGGAGGGGCGCGCACAAGAGACCCAGTACTTC. This gives the protein CASSSEGRAQETQYF.

The chain has TRBV10-3 and TRBJ2-7, with 7 bases that match TRBD2. With 6 bases clipped from V and 3 bases from J, the junction kept 5 bases outside the gene matches. The length of the CDR3 is 13 residues. CDR1 is ENHRY, CDR2 SYGVKD, per germline. The CDR3 loop is CAIRFGRFYEQYF. The CDR3 DNA reads as TGTGCCATCAGATTCGGGAGGTTCTACGAGCAGTACTTC.

This clone was detected once. The rearrangement uses TRBV7-2 and TRBJ2-1, with a possible D match to TRBD2 (7 bases). Germline CDR1 and CDR2: SGHTA and FQGNSA. V was trimmed by 1 base and J by 10 bases, leaving 20 bases between them. The CDR3 is 16 residues long. The CDR3 protein is CASSLEGGGSWMEQFF. The CDR3 nucleotides are TGTGCCAGCAGCTTAGAGGGCGGGGGCAGCTGGATGGAGCAGTTCTTC.

This chain uses TRBV10-3 with TRBJ2-1; D may be TRBD2 (6 bases). The CDR3 consists of 13 residues. The germline V gene encodes CDR1 ENHRY and CDR2 SYGVKD. The V gene lost 7 bases and the J gene lost 4 bases, with 11 bases spanning the gap. CDR3 sequence: CAIKTRAYNEQFF. The CDR3 DNA reads TGTGCCATCAAGACTAGAGCGTACAATGAGCAGTTCTTC.

V gene TRBV6-6 combines with J gene TRBJ2-1; a weak D match, TRBD2 (6 bases). Germline V lookup: CDR1 MNHNY, CDR2 SVGAGI (reference sequence). Between the trimmed V and J ends, which lost 7 bases and 7 bases, there was a span of 23 bases. This CDR3 has 16 amino acids. The CDR3 DNA reads as TGTGCCAGCATCTCCCGGTCGGGACTGGTCGTAAATGAGCAGTTCTTC. Translating gives CASISRSGLVVNEQFF.